This TCR beta chain was captured in a study of blood T cell repertoires in COVID-19 (dated by TCRdb to the early 2020s). Some background on the complete study: Samples from collaborators originated in the United States, Italy and Spain and spanned both the acute and convalescent phases of COVID-19. The material from the prospective study consisted of cDNA or gDNA derived from T cells, B-cell-depleted T cells, or PBMCs. Deeply sampled blood TCRbeta repertoires from subjects exposed to, actively infected with, or recovered from COVID-19 were included in the dataset. The repertoires were released in a freely available public database intended as a resource for research on the immune response to SARS-CoV-2. Samples came from the ongoing ImmuneRACE study (first 160 participants) plus 1,254 subjects from 6 global collaborators. Sample metadata almost always included a de-identified subject ID, COVID-19 status, age in years and sex. Where available, HLA class I and class II types were obtained from metadata supplied by the sample provider rather than from assay-based typing.

This clone appeared a single time. Its antigen has not been determined. No base quality information exists; no much larger clone differs at one position. TCRbeta CDR3 regions were amplified from genomic DNA using the immunoSEQ Assay, a bias-controlled multiplex PCR. From the authors' description of their analysis: Within the assay, amplification of reference gene primers was used to estimate how many nucleated cells each sample contained. To quantify the absolute abundance of each unique TCRbeta CDR3 rearrangement, sequence reads were collapsed and filtered. For each sample, productive Simpson clonality was calculated by taking the square root of Simpson's diversity index across productive rearrangements. TCRdb took this table from immuneACCESS and kept in-frame rearrangements with V and J called. Such tables lack part of the clones; where checked against another copy, unresolved V genes explain under half of the gap, and the rest is unexplained. That table is the source of V, J and clone size, and D and trimming were worked out from the DNA. For this sample the table gives approximately 120,000 clones, of which roughly 80% were detected only once. The ten biggest clones cover about 5.5% of the sample.

V and J lose 5 bases and 4 bases, and a span of 11 bases separates them. Its CDR3 holds 13 amino acids, cysteine through phenylalanine. Left in the record is the CDR3 DNA by itself, 39 bases read in frame from the first base. As encoded in the germline V gene, CDR1 is MNHEY while CDR2 is SVGAGI. The investigation overall reported the following: How much clinical and demographic metadata was included differed by source and by participant, and the metadata was provided uncurated.

At one collaborating source in Seattle, patients were enrolled during active infection and were followed longitudinally through the course of disease. Each collaborating institution followed its own protocols to collect whole blood in K2EDTA tubes. For TCRbeta analysis, collaborator samples were shipped as frozen whole blood, as isolated PBMCs, or as DNA extracted from either sample type. The sample comprised peripheral blood. The chain links TRBV6-5 with TRBJ1-1; a weak D assignment points to TRBD1 (6 bases agree). The receptor was derived from an older man with COVID-19, enrolled during active disease. In nucleotides, the sequence is TGTGCCAGCAGTCCCACAGGGCTCACTGAAGCTTTCTTT. This encodes CASSPTGLTEAFF.